This T cell receptor (beta chain) appears in the sequencing data of a study of CD8+CD57+ T cells in acquired aplastic anemia. Study information: Sorted cells (CD4+ and CD8+) yielded DNA amounts that averaged 3.2 ug. Study results and limitations: Shared by patients and controls, 25 to 30 CD8+ CDR3s were abundant in patients.

Points on this clonotype: Antigen: not known.

The study profiled TCR beta VDJ and CDR3 using genomic DNA as template. MiXCR was run by TCRdb on the reads, yielding one entry per CDR3 protein. Seen here are 400,000 to 450,000 distinct CDR3 sequences, roughly 64% observed once, and the top ten hold approximately 3.9%. Trimming removed 6 bases at V and 0 bases at J, with 17 bases between. The CDR3 runs 16 residues. CDR1 and CDR2 from the germline V gene are LGHNA and YSLEER. The V gene is TRBV4-3, the J gene TRBJ1-2; no clear D gene. The sequence was collected from a human donor in good health, serving as a control. Sequencing was carried out using sorted CD4+, CD8+, or CD8+CD57+ T cells (not recorded which) from PBMCs. Written as DNA, the CDR3 is TGCGCCAGCAGACTGAACCTGGGCGGAGCTAACTATGGCTACACCTTC. Its translation is CASRLNLGGANYGYTF.